Below are 23 T cell receptor beta chains sequenced from a single sample in a study of a mutant IDH1 vaccine in newly diagnosed glioma (dated by TCRdb to about 2021). Receptor amplification or capture employed the immunoSEQ multiplex PCR assay. This immuneACCESS table, as held by TCRdb, lists in-frame sequences with V and J called but not all clones. Of the missing ones, under half trace to an unresolved V gene in checked studies; the others have no known cause. This sample is represented by around 54,000 clones; 86% of them were singletons. Jointly, the top ten make up roughly 1.6% of the sample. Their cognate antigens are unknown. What this sample's time point label stands for: week 35, safety follow-up. A 20-mer mutant IDH1 peptide at 300 micrograms in Montanide made up each vaccine dose, which was injected subcutaneously together with topical imiquimod. The sample here was PBMCs, taken from a glioma patient whose treatment included an IDH1 peptide vaccine. All receptors come from a man aged 40-49 years with glioma.

This chain connects TRBV7-2 to TRBJ1-5; D ambiguous. The CDR3 is 14 residues long. V was clipped by 3 bases and J by 4 bases, with 10 bases between them. Per germline, CDR1 SGHTA and CDR2 FQGNSA. CDR3 nucleotides: TGTGCCAGCAGCTTGTCGGCGGGGAATCAGCCCCAGCATTTT. Translated: CASSLSAGNQPQHF.

The chain recombines TRBV6-5 with TRBJ2-1; perhaps TRBD2 as D (7 bases). CDR1 and CDR2 (germline): MNHEY, SVGAGI. Trimming removed 11 bases at V and 4 bases at J, with 15 bases between. The CDR3 is 13 amino acids. The CDR3 DNA is TGTGCCGGGGGAGGGGGACGATACAATGAGCAGTTCTTC. Its protein is CAGGGGRYNEQFF.

The chain couples TRBV9 to TRBJ2-7; D is unresolved. The V end lost 0 bases, the J end lost 3 bases, and 10 bases lay between the germline ends. The CDR3 runs 14 residues. Germline V lookup: CDR1 SGDLS, CDR2 YYNGEE. CDR3 nucleotide sequence: TGTGCCAGCAGCGTAGCAGGTACCGACTACGAGCAGTACTTC. This sequence encodes CASSVAGTDYEQYF.

The chain carries TRBV4-3 and TRBJ2-1; TRBD2 might be the D (6 bases). Trimming took off 4 bases at V and 0 bases at J, with 10 bases between the two ends. The CDR3 has 15 amino acids. The germline CDR1 and CDR2 sequences are LGHNA and YSLEER. The CDR3: CASSLNSGSYNEQFF. The CDR3 nucleotides read TGCGCCAGCAGCCTCAATAGCGGCTCCTACAATGAGCAGTTCTTC.

This chain uses TRBV7-6 with TRBJ2-2; unclear D gene. V was shortened by 3 bases and J by 2 bases, with 16 bases between the two germline ends. CDR3 length: 17 amino acids. Germline CDR1 is SGHVS and CDR2 is FNYEAQ. The CDR3 loop is CASSFSMLRPNTGELFF. CDR3 bases: TGTGCCAGCAGCTTTAGCATGCTCCGACCAAACACCGGGGAGCTGTTTTTT.

The chain has TRBV9 and TRBJ2-7; no firm D call. Germline V gene sequence: CDR1 SGDLS, CDR2 YYNGEE. The CDR3 is 13 residues long. The germline V and J ends were trimmed by 3 bases and 2 bases, with 9 bases remaining between them. CDR3 nucleotide sequence: TGTGCCAGCAGCGGGGATCCCCCCTACGAGCAGTACTTC. Translating gives CASSGDPPYEQYF.

CDR3 coding DNA: TGTGCCAGCAGCTTAGGGACTAGTAACGGAGAGACCCAGTACTTC. Encoded protein: CASSLGTSNGETQYF. The chain carries TRBV7-8 and TRBJ2-5; 7 positions agree with TRBD2. The CDR3 is 15 residues long. Trimming at V came to 1 base and at J to 4 bases, leaving 6 bases not matched to a gene. Per germline, CDR1 SGHVS and CDR2 FQNEAQ. Based on the CDR3 plus reference TRBV7-8 and TRBJ2-5, the full variable domain is GAGVSQSPRYKVAKRGQDVALRCDPISGHVSLFWYQQALGQGPEFLTYFQNEAQLDKSGLPSDRFFAERPEGSVSTLKIQRTQQEDSAVYLCASSLGTSNGETQYFGPGTRLLVL.

This sequence joins TRBV7-8 and TRBJ2-7; D is unclear. V lost 1 base to trimming and J lost 4 bases, with 17 bases between them. Germline values: CDR1 SGHVS, CDR2 FQNEAQ. CDR3 length: 16 residues. CDR3 sequence: CASSLGSSLVGYEQYF. The CDR3 nucleotides read TGTGCCAGCAGCTTAGGCAGTAGTCTAGTTGGTTACGAGCAGTACTTC.

The rearrangement joins TRBV5-1 to TRBJ2-7, with 8 bases aligning to TRBD1. J gave up 7 bases and V 0 bases, and 3 bases lay outside the gene matches. This CDR3 contains 13 residues. Germline CDR1 is SGHRS and CDR2 is YFSETQ. Here the CDR3 reads CASSLVRDREQYF. The CDR3 nucleotides read TGCGCCAGCAGCTTGGTAAGGGACAGGGAGCAGTACTTC.

The chain carries TRBV5-1 and TRBJ1-1, with TRBD1 matching 9 bases. The germline V gene has CDR1 SGHRS and CDR2 YFSETQ. The CDR3 totals 14 residues. The V gene end was trimmed by 4 bases and the J gene end by 3 bases; junction bases not matched to a gene: 4. The CDR3 DNA reads as TGCGCCAGCAGCACGGGACAGGGCTACACTGAAGCTTTCTTT. It yields the protein CASSTGQGYTEAFF.

The chain employs TRBV11-2 and TRBJ2-1, with D perhaps given as TRBD1 or TRBD2 (5 bases each). V shed 1 base and J shed 6 bases, with 19 bases lying between them. This CDR3 is 17 amino acids long. CDR1 and CDR2 from the germline V gene are SGHAT and FQNNGV. The CDR3 spells CASSLGPHLMGTNEQFF. CDR3 nucleotide sequence: TGTGCCAGCAGCTTAGGGCCCCACTTGATGGGGACCAATGAGCAGTTCTTC.

The V call is TRBV7-2, the J call TRBJ2-7, with D perhaps TRBD2 (6 bases). Germline V CDR1 and CDR2: SGHTA, FQGNSA. The CDR3 is 13 residues long. Trimming cost V 5 bases and J 3 bases, with 11 bases left between them. The CDR3: CASSRSGIYEQYF. Written as DNA, the CDR3 is TGTGCCAGCAGCCGTAGCGGCATCTACGAGCAGTACTTC.

This clone showed up just once. CDR3 nucleotides: TGTGCCAGCAGCTCGAGACAGGGTAGTTACGAGCAGTACTTC. It specifies CASSSRQGSYEQYF. The chain employs TRBV5-4 and TRBJ2-7; 7 bases match TRBD1. Germline V gives CDR1 SGHNT, CDR2 YYREEE (reference sequence). The CDR3 spans 14 residues. Trimming cost V 3 bases and J 4 bases; bases outside gene matches: 7.

The rearrangement links TRBV15 to TRBJ2-6; D is undetermined. This CDR3 region has 14 residues. Per the germline V gene, CDR1 is LNHNV and CDR2 is YYDKDF (reference sequence). Trimming left V 4 bases short and J 0 bases short, with 4 bases between. The CDR3 coding sequence is TGTGCCACCAGCACCTCCTCTGGGGCCAACGTCCTGACTTTC. Amino acids: CATSTSSGANVLTF. The whole variable domain, filled in from reference TRBV15 and TRBJ2-6, reads DAMVIQNPRYQVTQFGKPVTLSCSQTLNHNVMYWYQQKSSQAPKLLFHYYDKDFNNEADTPDNFQSRRPNTSFCFLDIRSPGLGDTAMYLCATSTSSGANVLTFGAGSRLTVL.

The genes are TRBV9 and TRBJ2-2; 7 nucleotides line up with TRBD1. The germline V gene has CDR1 SGDLS and CDR2 YYNGEE. This CDR3 has 15 residues. Trimming at V came to 1 base and at J to 2 bases, leaving 2 bases not matched to a gene. CDR3 in DNA: TGTGCCAGCAGCGTACGACAGGGTAACACCGGGGAGCTGTTTTTT. This translates into CASSVRQGNTGELFF.

The V gene is TRBV9, the J gene TRBJ2-5; no firm D call. Germline V lookup: CDR1 SGDLS, CDR2 YYNGEE. This CDR3 contains 15 residues. Trimming pared 0 bases from V and 4 bases from J, leaving 13 bases between. CDR3 protein: CASSVAGSRGETQYF. DNA of the CDR3: TGTGCCAGCAGCGTAGCGGGTTCTCGAGGAGAGACCCAGTACTTC.

This clone showed up just a few times. The rearrangement links TRBV12-5 to TRBJ1-5; 8 bases align to TRBD1. The V gene's germline CDR1 is LGHNT and CDR2 FRNRAP. There are 18 residues in the CDR3. V lost 4 bases to trimming and J lost 1 base; unmatched junction nucleotides: 12. CDR3 in amino acids: CASGWQGARGRSNQPQHF. The CDR3 nucleotides read TGTGCTAGTGGTTGGCAGGGGGCACGGGGTAGGAGCAATCAGCCCCAGCATTTT.

The rearrangement uses TRBV25-1 and TRBJ2-3, with 7 bases lining up with TRBD2. V dropped 0 bases and J dropped 10; count of bases not matched to a gene: 7. Per germline, CDR1 MGHDK and CDR2 SYGVNS. This CDR3 comprises 14 residues. The DNA of the CDR3 is TGTGCCAGCAGTGAATATAGGGGCGGGAGATCGCAGTATTTT. Its protein product is CASSEYRGGRSQYF.

This clone came up once. The chain uses TRBV7-8 and TRBJ2-1, with 7 bases fitting TRBD2. Germline V gives CDR1 SGHVS, CDR2 FQNEAQ. Losses at the gene ends were 1 base for V and 12 bases for J; bases not matched to a gene: 9. The CDR3 sequence is 14 residues long. CDR3 DNA: TGTGCCAGCAGCTTAGGGTCTCATAGCGGGCTGCAGTTCTTC. Translating gives CASSLGSHSGLQFF.

On this clone: A read error may account for a junction end that differs from germline. V gene TRBV5-1 combines with J gene TRBJ2-5, with 7 nucleotides matching TRBD2. Germline V gene sequence: CDR1 SGHRS, CDR2 YFSETQ. The CDR3 is 15 amino acids. The CDR3 DNA follows: TGCGCCAGCACCTTGGGGGGGAGCAGTTGGGAGACCCAGTACTTC. Amino acids: CASTLGGSSWETQYF.

The genes are TRBV28 and TRBJ1-1; no clear D. Per the germline V gene, CDR1 is MDHEN and CDR2 is SYDVKM. V lost 6 bases and J 11 bases, leaving 16 bases between the germline ends. The CDR3 covers 12 residues. CDR3 in amino acids: CASSPTPPGAFF. DNA for the CDR3: TGTGCCAGCAGCCCTACCCCACCTGGGGCTTTCTTT.

This chain connects TRBV28 to TRBJ1-4; no definite D call. V was cut by 7 bases and J by 3 bases, with 15 bases left in between. Germline V CDR1 and CDR2: MDHEN, SYDVKM. The CDR3 extends over 15 amino acids. In DNA form, the CDR3 reads TGTGCCAGCAATCCGAGGTGGCGAGCTAATGAAAAACTGTTTTTT. It is translated as CASNPRWRANEKLFF.

The rearrangement uses TRBV6-5 and TRBJ2-7; 7 bases are a match to TRBD1. The trim removed 5 bases at V and 3 bases at J, leaving 10 bases unmatched. This CDR3 comprises 15 residues. The germline V gene encodes CDR1 MNHEY and CDR2 SVGAGI. The CDR3 DNA follows: TGTGCCAGCAGTCGGTCCGGGACAGAGCTCTACGAGCAGTACTTC. It is translated as CASSRSGTELYEQYF.